This T cell receptor beta chain was documented in a study of OX40 agonist ivuxolimab in advanced cancers. Whole-study context: As their treatment, patients were administered ivuxolimab, an agonistic anti-OX40 (CD134) antibody. The eligibility criteria allowed prior anti-PD-1, anti-PD-L1 or anti-CTLA-4 therapy, and 40% had some. Three patients, one with hepatocellular carcinoma and two with cutaneous melanoma, achieved partial responses.

The assay was immunoSEQ multiplex PCR, and TCRdb's table has in-frame clones only and misses some. The repertoire has roughly 51,000 clones, approximately 90% of them found once; the top ten carry over 1.1%. Germline CDR1 reads SNHLY; CDR2 reads FYNNEI. The V end lost 0 bases, the J end lost 2 bases, and 16 bases lay between the germline ends. The CDR3 has 17 residues. The chain carries TRBV2 and TRBJ2-5; a weak D match, TRBD2 (7 bases). This specimen was CD4+ or CD8+ T cells sorted from blood, taken in a trial of the OX40 agonist ivuxolimab. The origin of this receptor is an adult with an advanced solid tumor such as melanoma, head and neck, liver or kidney cancer. The CDR3 region has the DNA TGTGCCAGCAGTGAAGCGCTAGGGGGAGCGGGGCAAGAGACCCAGTACTTC. Residues: CASSEALGGAGQETQYF.